This entry describes one TCR beta chain. The antigen remains undetermined. The data were taken from a study of radiation and T cells in renal cell carcinoma. The CDR3 contains 15 residues. V was cut by 2 bases and J by 4 bases, with 15 bases left in between. Germline V CDR1 and CDR2: SGDLS, YYNGEE. Libraries were prepared by immunoSEQ multiplex PCR; TCRdb keeps only in-frame clonotypes and omits some of them. Among over 120,000 clones listed, 80% to 90% were seen once. Time point: blood 4 weeks post-SBRT, at nephrectomy. Described treatment: 15 Gy SBRT to primary tumor, nephrectomy 4 weeks later. Nephrectomy followed 15 Gy stereotactic body radiation by 4 weeks. After SBRT, blood was collected at 2 and 4 weeks, plus baseline. Overall study findings and caveats: From baseline, blood top tumor clonotypes peaked at 2 weeks post-radiation.

The V and J genes are TRBV9 and TRBJ1-2; D gene unclear. This sample comprised blood, obtained from a patient whose treatment included radiotherapy and nephrectomy. The origin of this receptor is a woman aged 50 to 65 with renal cell carcinoma. The DNA for the CDR3 is TGTGCCAGCAGCGTGGACGCGGCAATCAGCTATGGCTACACCTTC. Translated, it gives CASSVDAAISYGYTF.